This TCR beta chain was recovered during a study of shared clonotypes between healthy human individuals. Study-wide results and caveats: In a handful of donors, around 5% of naive CD4 clonotypes appeared in common.

The CDR3 extends over 15 amino acids. Trimming took 4 bases from V and 6 from J; bases not matched to a gene: 8. Germline CDR1 SGHDT, CDR2 YYEEEE. This clone was seen a few times. The antigen remains undetermined. Using immunoSEQ multiplex PCR, the repertoire was profiled, and TCRdb retains in-frame clones only, with some absent. The data show roughly 1 million clones, around 78% seen once. This sequence joins TRBV5-6 and TRBJ2-4; 9 nucleotides match TRBD2. The sequencing sample was made of memory CD4+ T cells from PBMCs. Described subset: CD45RA-negative fraction. The receptor's source is a man between 18 and 29 years old in good health. Some clones in this sample may be carry-over from other donors' samples. In nucleotides, the CDR3 is TGTGCCAGCAGCACGCGACTAGCGGCAACAAACATTCAGTACTTC. Its translation is CASSTRLAATNIQYF.